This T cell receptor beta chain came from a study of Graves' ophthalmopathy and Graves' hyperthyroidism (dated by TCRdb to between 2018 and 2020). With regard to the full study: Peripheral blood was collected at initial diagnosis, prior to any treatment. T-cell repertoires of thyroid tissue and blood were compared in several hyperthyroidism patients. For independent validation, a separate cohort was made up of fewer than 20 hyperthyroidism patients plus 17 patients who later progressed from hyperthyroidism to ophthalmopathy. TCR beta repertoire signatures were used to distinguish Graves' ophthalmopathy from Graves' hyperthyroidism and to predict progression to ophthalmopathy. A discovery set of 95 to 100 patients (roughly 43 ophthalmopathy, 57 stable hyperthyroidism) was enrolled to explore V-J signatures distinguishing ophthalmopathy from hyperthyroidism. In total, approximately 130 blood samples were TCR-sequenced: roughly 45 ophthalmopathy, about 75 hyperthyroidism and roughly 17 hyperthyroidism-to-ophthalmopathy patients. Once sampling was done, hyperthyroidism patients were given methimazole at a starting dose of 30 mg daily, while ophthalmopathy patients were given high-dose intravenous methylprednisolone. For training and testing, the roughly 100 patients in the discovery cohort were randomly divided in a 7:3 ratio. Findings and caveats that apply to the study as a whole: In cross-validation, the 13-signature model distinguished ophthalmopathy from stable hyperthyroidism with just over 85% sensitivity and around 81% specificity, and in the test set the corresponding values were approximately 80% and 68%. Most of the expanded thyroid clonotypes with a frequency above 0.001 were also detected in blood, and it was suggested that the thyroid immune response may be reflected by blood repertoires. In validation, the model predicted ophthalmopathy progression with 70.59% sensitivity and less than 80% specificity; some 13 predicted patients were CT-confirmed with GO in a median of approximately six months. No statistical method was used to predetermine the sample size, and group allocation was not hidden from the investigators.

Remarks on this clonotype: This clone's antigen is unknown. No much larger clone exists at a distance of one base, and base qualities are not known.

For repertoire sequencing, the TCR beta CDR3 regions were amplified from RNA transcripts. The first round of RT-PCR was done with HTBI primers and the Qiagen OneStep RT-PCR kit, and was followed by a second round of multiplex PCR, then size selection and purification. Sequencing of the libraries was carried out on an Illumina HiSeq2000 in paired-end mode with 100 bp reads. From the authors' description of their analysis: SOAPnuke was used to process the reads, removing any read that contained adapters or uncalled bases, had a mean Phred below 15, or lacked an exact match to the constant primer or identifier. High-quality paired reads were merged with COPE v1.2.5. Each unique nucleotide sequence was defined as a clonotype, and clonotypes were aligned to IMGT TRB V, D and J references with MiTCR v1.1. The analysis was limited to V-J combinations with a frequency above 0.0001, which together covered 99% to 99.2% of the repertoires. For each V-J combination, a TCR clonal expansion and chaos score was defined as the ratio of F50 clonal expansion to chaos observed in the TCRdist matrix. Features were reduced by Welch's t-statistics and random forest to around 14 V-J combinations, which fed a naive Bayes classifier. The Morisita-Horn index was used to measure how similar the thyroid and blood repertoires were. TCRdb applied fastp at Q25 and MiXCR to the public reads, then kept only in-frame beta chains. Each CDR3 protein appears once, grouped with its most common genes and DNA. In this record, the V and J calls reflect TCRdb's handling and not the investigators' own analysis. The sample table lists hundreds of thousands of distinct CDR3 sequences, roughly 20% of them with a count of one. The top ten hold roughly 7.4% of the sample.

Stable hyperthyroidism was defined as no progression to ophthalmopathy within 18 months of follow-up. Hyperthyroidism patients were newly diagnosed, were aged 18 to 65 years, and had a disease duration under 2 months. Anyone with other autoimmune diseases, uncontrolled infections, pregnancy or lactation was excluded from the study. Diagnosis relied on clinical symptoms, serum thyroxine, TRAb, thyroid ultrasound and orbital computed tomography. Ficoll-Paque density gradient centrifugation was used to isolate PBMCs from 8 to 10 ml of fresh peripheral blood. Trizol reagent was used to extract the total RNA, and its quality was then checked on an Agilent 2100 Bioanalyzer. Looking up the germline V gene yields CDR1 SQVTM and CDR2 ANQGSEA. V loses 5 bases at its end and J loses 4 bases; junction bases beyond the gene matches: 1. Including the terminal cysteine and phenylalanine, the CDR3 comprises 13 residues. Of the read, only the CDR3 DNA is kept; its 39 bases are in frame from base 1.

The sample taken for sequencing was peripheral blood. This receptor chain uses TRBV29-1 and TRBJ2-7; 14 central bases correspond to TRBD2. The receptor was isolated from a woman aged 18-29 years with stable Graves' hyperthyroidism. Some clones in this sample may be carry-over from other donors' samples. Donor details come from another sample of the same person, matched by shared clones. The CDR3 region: CSVWTSGRYEQYF. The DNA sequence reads TGCAGCGTTTGGACTAGCGGGAGGTACGAGCAGTACTTC.